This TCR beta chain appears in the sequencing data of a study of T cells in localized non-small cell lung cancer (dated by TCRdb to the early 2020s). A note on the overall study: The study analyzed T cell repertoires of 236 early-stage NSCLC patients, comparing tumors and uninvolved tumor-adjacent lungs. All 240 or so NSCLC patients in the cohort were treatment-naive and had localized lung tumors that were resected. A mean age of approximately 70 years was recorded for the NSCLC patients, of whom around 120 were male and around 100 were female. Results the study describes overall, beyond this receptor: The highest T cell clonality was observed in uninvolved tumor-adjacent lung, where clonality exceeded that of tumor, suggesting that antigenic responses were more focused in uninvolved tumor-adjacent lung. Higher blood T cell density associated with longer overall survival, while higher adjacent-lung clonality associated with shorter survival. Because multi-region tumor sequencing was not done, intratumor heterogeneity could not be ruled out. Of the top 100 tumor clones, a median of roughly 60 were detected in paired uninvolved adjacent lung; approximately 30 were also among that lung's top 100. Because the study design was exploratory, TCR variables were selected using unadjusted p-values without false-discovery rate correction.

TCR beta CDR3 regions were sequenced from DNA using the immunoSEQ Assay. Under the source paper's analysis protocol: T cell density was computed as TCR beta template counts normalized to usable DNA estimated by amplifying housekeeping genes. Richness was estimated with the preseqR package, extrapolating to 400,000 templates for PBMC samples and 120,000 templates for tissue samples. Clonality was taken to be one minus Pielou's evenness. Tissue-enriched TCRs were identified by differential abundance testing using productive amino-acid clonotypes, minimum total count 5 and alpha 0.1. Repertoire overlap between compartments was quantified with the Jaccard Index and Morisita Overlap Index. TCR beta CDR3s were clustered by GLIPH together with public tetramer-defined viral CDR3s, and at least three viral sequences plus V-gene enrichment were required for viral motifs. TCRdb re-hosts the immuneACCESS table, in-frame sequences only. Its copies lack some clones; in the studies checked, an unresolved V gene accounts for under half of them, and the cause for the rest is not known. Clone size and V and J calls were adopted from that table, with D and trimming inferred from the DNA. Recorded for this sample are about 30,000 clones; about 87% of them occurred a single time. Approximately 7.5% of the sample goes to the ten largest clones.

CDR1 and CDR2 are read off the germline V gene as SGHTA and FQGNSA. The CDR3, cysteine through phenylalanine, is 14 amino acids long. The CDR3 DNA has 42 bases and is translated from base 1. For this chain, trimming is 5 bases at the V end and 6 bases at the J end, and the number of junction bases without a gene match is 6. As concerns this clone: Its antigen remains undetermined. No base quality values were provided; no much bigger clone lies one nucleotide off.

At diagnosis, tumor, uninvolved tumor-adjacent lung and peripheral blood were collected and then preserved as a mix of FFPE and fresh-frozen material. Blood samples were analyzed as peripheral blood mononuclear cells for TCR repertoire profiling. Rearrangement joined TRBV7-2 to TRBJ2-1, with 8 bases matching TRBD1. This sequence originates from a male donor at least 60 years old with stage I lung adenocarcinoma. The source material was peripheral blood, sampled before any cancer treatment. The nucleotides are TGTGCCAGCAGCCCAGGACAGGGAGGCAATGAGCAGTTCTTC. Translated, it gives CASSPGQGGNEQFF.